This T cell receptor beta chain was sequenced in a study of blood T cell repertoires in COVID-19. V lost 6 bases, J lost 5 bases, and 6 bases stayed unmatched. Germline lookup yields CDR1 MNHEY and CDR2 SMNVEV (reference sequence). The CDR3 length is 15 residues. Sequencing was performed with immunoSEQ multiplex PCR; in TCRdb, only in-frame clones are kept and a portion is missing. This repertoire shows roughly 250,000 clones, about nine tenths found once; its top ten account for under 3%. Sequenced: peripheral blood. The TCR comes from a person under 30 with COVID-19, enrolled during active disease. The chain carries TRBV27 and TRBJ2-2; 10 nucleotides agree with TRBD1. In nucleotides, the CDR3 is TGTGCCAGCAGGGGGGGACAGGGGTGGACCGGGGAGCTGTTTTTT. Translation: CASRGGQGWTGELFF.